Shown below are 5 T cell receptor beta chains from a single sample sequenced in a study of CD8 T cells in ankylosing spondylitis. TCRdb redid the calling of the 5' RACE reads with MiXCR, one entry per CDR3 protein. The data contain around 340,000 distinct CDR3 sequences, approximately 22% of them singletons. Material for sequencing was blood, either unsorted or a sorted T cell fraction (not recorded which). All receptors come from a male donor with ankylosing spondylitis or in good health (not recorded which).

This clonotype has just a few counts. V gene TRBV7-9 combines with J gene TRBJ2-3, with D perhaps TRBD1 or TRBD2 (5 bases each). Germline CDR1 reads SEHNR; CDR2 reads FQNEAQ (reference sequence). The CDR3 extends over 14 amino acids. V lost 10 bases to trimming and J lost 2 bases, with 16 bases between them. The CDR3 spells CANHRDPHTDTQYF. CDR3 sequence (DNA): TGTGCCAACCACCGGGACCCTCACACAGATACGCAGTATTTT. Based on the CDR3 plus reference TRBV7-9 and TRBJ2-3, the full variable domain is DTGVSQNPRHKITKRGQNVTFRCDPISEHNRLYWYRQTLGQGPEFLTYFQNEAQLEKSRLLSDRFSAERPKGSFSTLEIQRTEQGDSAMYLCANHRDPHTDTQYFGPGTRLTVL.

V usage is TRBV30 and J usage is TRBJ2-3; no firm D call. Germline V CDR1 and CDR2: GTSNPN, SVGIG (reference sequence). CDR3 length equals 12 residues. V was shortened by 1 base and J by 4 bases, with 6 bases between the two germline ends. This CDR3 reads CAWSERPDTQYF. The CDR3 coding sequence is TGTGCCTGGAGTGAACGCCCAGATACGCAGTATTTT. The variable domain in full, completed from reference TRBV30 and TRBJ2-3, reads SQTIHQWPATLVQPVGSPLSLECTVEGTSNPNLYWYRQAAGRGLQLLFYSVGIGQISSEVPQNLSASRPQDRQFILSSKKLLLSDSGFYLCAWSERPDTQYFGPGTRLTVL.

This clonotype appeared many times. This rearrangement joins TRBV29-1 to TRBJ2-2; D call uncertain. The CDR3 has 15 amino acids. Germline V gives CDR1 SQVTM, CDR2 ANQGSEA. The ends were cut back, 1 base at V and 0 bases at J, with 9 bases in the middle. CDR3 residues: CSVEGAGSNTGELFF. CDR3 DNA: TGCAGCGTTGAAGGGGCCGGATCGAACACCGGGGAGCTGTTTTTT.

This clonotype occurred a few times. The chain uses TRBV12-3 or TRBV12-4 and TRBJ2-7; 9 bases line up with TRBD2. The V and J ends lost 5 bases and 6 bases, in that order; junction bases with no gene match: 11. This CDR3 comprises 15 residues. This CDR3 is CASSRAGGPSSEQYF. In DNA form, the CDR3 reads TGTGCCAGCAGTAGAGCGGGGGGCCCCTCATCCGAGCAGTACTTC.

V is TRBV2 and J is TRBJ2-2; 9 nucleotides align to TRBD2. In germline, CDR1 is SNHLY, CDR2 FYNNEI. With 2 bases clipped from V and 6 bases from J, the junction kept 7 bases outside the gene matches. This CDR3 comprises 16 residues. CDR3 region: CASSERSGGLPGELFF. In nucleotides, the CDR3 is TGTGCCAGCAGTGAACGGAGCGGGGGGCTCCCCGGGGAGCTGTTTTTT.